The TCR beta chain described here comes from a study of cytomegalovirus exposure and HLA in healthy donors. Study-level results: In a later analysis, the majority of CMV-associated beta chains seemingly showed HLA restriction.

The study ran its PCR with 60 Vbeta and 13 Jbeta primers. The assay was immunoSEQ multiplex PCR, and TCRdb's table has in-frame clones only and misses some. The sample yields over 200,000 clones, 85% to 90% seen once. These donors counted as nominally healthy when sampled, but unrecorded immune exposures were likely. The V end was cut by 4 bases, the J end by 3 bases, with 16 bases between. Germline V lookup: CDR1 MDHEN, CDR2 SYDVKM. This CDR3 spans 15 amino acids. A remark on this clone: Its cognate antigen is unknown.

Sequencing used PBMCs. This TCR came from a human donor in good health. The chain links TRBV28 to TRBJ2-7, with D tentatively TRBD2 (6 bases). Written as DNA, the CDR3 is TGTGCCAGCAGTTCACCGGGACTTTATCTCTACGAGCAGTACTTC. Translating it yields CASSSPGLYLYEQYF.